Listed here are 15 T cell receptor beta chains from one sample, sequenced in a study of monozygotic twins with inflammatory bowel disease. TCRdb reprocessed the 5' RACE reads and keeps a single row for each CDR3 protein, giving no DNA. This table lists approximately 400,000 distinct CDR3 sequences. The sequenced sample was blood. The receptors derive from a human donor with ulcerative colitis or Crohn's disease, or a healthy co-twin of an affected twin (not recorded which).

The chain employs TRBV19 and TRBJ1-5; TCRdb's D call, TRBD1, is unchecked because there is no DNA. The CDR3 length is 15 residues. Germline V gene lookup returns CDR1 LNHDA and CDR2 SQIVND (reference sequence). CDR3 region: CASSKYAGGAQPQHF.

This sequence joins TRBV12-3 or TRBV12-4 and TRBJ2-5; TCRdb's D call of TRBD1 is untestable without DNA. The CDR3 consists of 13 residues. The CDR3 reads CASSRGSQETQYF.

The chain joins TRBV11-2 to TRBJ2-1; TCRdb's D call, TRBD1, is unchecked because there is no DNA. The CDR3 covers 13 residues. The germline V gene encodes CDR1 SGHAT and CDR2 FQNNGV. The CDR3 spells CASSFGGFNEQFF.

This chain uses TRBV6-1 with TRBJ2-2; TCRdb lists TRBD1, though no DNA is available to test this call. Germline loops: CDR1 MNHNS, CDR2 SASEGT. The CDR3 runs 16 residues. CDR3 region: CASTLLGTANTGELFF.

The gene calls are TRBV6-5 and TRBJ2-7; TCRdb's D call of TRBD2 is untestable without DNA. Germline lookup yields CDR1 MNHEY and CDR2 SVGAGI. The CDR3 length is 16 residues. The CDR3 protein is CASSYKTSSVPYEQYF.

This chain connects TRBV7-9 to TRBJ2-5; TCRdb designates TRBD1, a call that cannot be tested without DNA. CDR1 SEHNR and CDR2 FQNEAQ come from the germline V gene (reference sequence). The CDR3 totals 15 residues. The CDR3 spells CASSSYRDNQETQYF.

The chain couples TRBV20-1 to TRBJ1-1. Germline loops: CDR1 DFQATT, CDR2 SNEGSKA (reference sequence). The CDR3 has 13 residues. The CDR3 here is CSATRPEGPEAFF.

This chain connects TRBV20-1 to TRBJ2-2; TCRdb calls TRBD1, which cannot be checked without DNA. Germline CDR1 is DFQATT and CDR2 is SNEGSKA (reference sequence). This CDR3 region has 13 residues. This CDR3 reads CSARDVNTGELFF.

This chain links TRBV30 with TRBJ1-5; the D gene TCRdb calls, TRBD1, cannot be checked with no DNA. Germline CDR1 and CDR2: GTSNPN and SVGIG (reference sequence). This CDR3 has 14 residues. CDR3 sequence: CAWSFGQGNQPQHF.

This chain uses TRBV7-9 with TRBJ1-1; TCRdb proposes TRBD1, but this gene call is untestable without DNA. Germline V gives CDR1 SEHNR, CDR2 FQNEAQ (reference sequence). CDR3 length: 16 amino acids. This CDR3 reads CASSFGQQGMNTEAFF.

The CDR3 here is CASSLLGDGDTQYF. This chain joins TRBV4-2 and TRBJ2-3. Germline CDR1 LGHNA, CDR2 YNFKEQ. The CDR3 has 14 residues.

CDR3 region: CASSRTSGGPSSYEQYF. The rearrangement links TRBV7-2 to TRBJ2-7; there is no DNA to check the TCRdb D call of TRBD2. Looked up from germline, CDR1 is SGHTA and CDR2 is FQGNSA. The CDR3 is 17 amino acids.

The chain links TRBV6-1 to TRBJ2-2; without DNA, the TCRdb call of TRBD2 cannot be checked. The germline V gene has CDR1 MNHNS and CDR2 SASEGT. The CDR3 sequence is 15 residues long. CDR3: CASSVSGGNTGELFF.

V and J are TRBV2 and TRBJ2-1; TCRdb designates TRBD2, a call that cannot be tested without DNA. The CDR3 loop spans 14 amino acids. Germline CDR1 SNHLY, CDR2 FYNNEI. The CDR3 reads CASKGGRQNNEQFF.

The genes are TRBV28 and TRBJ2-7; TCRdb gives TRBD1 as the D gene, but with no DNA this cannot be confirmed. Germline assignment: CDR1 MDHEN and CDR2 SYDVKM. The length of the CDR3 is 12 residues. The CDR3: CASSPQGLEQYF.